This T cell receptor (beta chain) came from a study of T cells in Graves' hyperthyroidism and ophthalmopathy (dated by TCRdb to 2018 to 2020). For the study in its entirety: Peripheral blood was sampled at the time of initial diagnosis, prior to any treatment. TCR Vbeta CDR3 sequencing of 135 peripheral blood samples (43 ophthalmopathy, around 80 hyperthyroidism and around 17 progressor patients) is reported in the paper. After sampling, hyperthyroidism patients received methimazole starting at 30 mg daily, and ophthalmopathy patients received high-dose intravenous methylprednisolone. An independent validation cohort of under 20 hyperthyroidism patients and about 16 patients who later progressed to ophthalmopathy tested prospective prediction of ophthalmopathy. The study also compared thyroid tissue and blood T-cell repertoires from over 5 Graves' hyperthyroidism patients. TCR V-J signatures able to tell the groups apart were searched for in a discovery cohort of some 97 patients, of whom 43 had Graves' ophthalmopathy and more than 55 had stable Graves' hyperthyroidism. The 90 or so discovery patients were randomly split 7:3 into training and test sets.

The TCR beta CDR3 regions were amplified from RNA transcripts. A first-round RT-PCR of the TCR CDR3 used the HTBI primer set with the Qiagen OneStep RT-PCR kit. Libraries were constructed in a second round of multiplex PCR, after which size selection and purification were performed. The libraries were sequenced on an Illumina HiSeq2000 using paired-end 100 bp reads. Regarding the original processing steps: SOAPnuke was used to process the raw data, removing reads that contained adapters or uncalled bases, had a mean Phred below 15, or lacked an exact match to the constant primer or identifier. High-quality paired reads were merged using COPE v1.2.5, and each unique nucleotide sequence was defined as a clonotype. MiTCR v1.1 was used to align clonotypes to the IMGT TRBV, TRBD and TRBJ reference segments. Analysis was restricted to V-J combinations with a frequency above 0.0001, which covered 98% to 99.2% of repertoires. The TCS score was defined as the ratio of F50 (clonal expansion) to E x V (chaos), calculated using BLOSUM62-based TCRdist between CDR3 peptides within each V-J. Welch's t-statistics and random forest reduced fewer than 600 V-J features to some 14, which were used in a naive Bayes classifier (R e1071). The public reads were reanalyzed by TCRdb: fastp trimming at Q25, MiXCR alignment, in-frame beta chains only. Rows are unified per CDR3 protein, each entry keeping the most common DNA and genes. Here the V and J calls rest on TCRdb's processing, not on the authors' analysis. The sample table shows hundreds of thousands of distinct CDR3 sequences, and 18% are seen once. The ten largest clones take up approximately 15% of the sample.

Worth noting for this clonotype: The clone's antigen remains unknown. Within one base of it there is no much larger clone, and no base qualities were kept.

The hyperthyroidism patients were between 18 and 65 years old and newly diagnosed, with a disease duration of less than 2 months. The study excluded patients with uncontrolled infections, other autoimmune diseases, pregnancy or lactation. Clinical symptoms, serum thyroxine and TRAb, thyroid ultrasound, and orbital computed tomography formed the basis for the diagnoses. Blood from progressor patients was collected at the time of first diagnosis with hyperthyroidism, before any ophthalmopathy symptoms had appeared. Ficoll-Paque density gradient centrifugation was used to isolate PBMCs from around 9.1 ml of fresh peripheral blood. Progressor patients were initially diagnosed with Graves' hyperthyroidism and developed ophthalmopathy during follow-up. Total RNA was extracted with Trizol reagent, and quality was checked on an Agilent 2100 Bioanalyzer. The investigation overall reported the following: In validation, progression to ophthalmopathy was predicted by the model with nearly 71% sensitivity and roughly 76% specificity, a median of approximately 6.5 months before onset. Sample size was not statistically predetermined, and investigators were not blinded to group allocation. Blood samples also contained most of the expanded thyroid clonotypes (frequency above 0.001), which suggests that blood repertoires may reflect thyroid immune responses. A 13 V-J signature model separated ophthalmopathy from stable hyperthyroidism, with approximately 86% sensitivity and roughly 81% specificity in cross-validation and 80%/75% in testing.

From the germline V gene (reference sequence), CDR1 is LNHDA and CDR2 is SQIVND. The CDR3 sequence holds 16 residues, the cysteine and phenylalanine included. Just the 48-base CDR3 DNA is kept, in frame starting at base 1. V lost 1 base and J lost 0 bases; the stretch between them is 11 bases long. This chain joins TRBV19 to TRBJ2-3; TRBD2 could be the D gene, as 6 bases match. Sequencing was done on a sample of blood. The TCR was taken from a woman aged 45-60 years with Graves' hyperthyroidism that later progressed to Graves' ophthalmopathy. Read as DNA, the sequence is TGTGCCAGTAGTATAGTGGTTCGGGGGAGCACAGATACGCAGTATTTT. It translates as CASSIVVRGSTDTQYF.